This T cell receptor (beta chain) was retrieved from a study of blood T cell repertoires in COVID-19. At the level of the study: COVID-19 samples collected from the United States, Italy and Spain covered acute and convalescent phases. The analysed material was cDNA or gDNA that came from T cells, B-cell-depleted T cells, or PBMCs.

The CDR3 totals 11 residues. Germline V gives CDR1 DFQATT, CDR2 SNEGSKA (reference sequence). V lost 5 bases and J lost 5, with 9 bases in between. As processed by the authors: For nucleated cells, counts were estimated from reference gene primer amplification. TCRdb's copy holds only in-frame clones and misses some; the assay was immunoSEQ multiplex PCR. The V and J calls and clone size are taken from that table; D and trimming were inferred from the DNA. The sample consists of over 120,000 clones, 80% to 90% of them appearing once. V gene TRBV20-1 combines with J gene TRBJ1-1; D is unclear. The receptor comes from a woman aged 45-59 years with acute or convalescent COVID-19. Material: peripheral blood. The CDR3 DNA follows: TGCAGTGCTCCAACTATGACTGAAGCTTTCTTT. Protein product: CSAPTMTEAFF.